What follows are 18 T cell receptor beta chains derived from one specimen sequenced in a study of cytomegalovirus exposure and HLA in healthy donors. PCR amplification relied on 60 Vbeta primers (plus 13 Jbeta primers). Measured with immunoSEQ multiplex PCR; TCRdb has only the in-frame clones, and not every one. Among around 120,000 clones listed, roughly 80% were seen once. Sequenced sample: PBMCs. All receptors come from a female donor in good health and CMV-seropositive.

The chain couples TRBV5-6 to TRBJ2-3; D gene uncertain. The CDR3 is made up of 14 amino acids. The V gene lost 2 bases and the J gene lost 8 bases, with 15 bases spanning the gap. Germline CDR1 reads SGHDT; CDR2 reads YYEEEE. The CDR3 DNA sequence: TGTGCCAGCAGCTTAGTGGAGAGGAGAATTACGCAGTATTTT. This sequence encodes CASSLVERRITQYF.

The rearrangement links TRBV6-6 to TRBJ1-1, with TRBD1 identical over 8 bases. CDR1 MNHNY and CDR2 SVGAGI come from the germline V gene (reference sequence). Losses at the gene ends were 5 bases for V and 4 bases for J; bases not matched to a gene: 9. The CDR3 spans 15 residues. CDR3 DNA: TGTGCCAGCAGTCAACAACAGGGGGGCGGCACTGAAGCTTTCTTT. It specifies CASSQQQGGGTEAFF.

The gene calls are TRBV18 and TRBJ2-5, with TRBD2 as a possible D gene (5 bases). V lost 3 bases and J lost 7, with 15 bases in between. The CDR3 loop spans 14 amino acids. The germline V gene has CDR1 KGHSH and CDR2 LQKENI. The DNA for the CDR3 is TGTGCCAGCTCACCTTTGGACTCCGAAGGGACCCAGTACTTC. Encoded protein: CASSPLDSEGTQYF.

This clone was observed once. The J gene is TRBJ2-3, the V gene TRBV10-2; 16 bases align to TRBD2. Germline V lookup: CDR1 WSHSY, CDR2 SAAADI. Trimming at V came to 6 bases and at J to 5 bases, leaving 5 bases not matched to a gene. CDR3 size: 16 residues. The CDR3 here is CASRGLAGGQRDTQYF. The CDR3 coding sequence is TGCGCCAGCAGGGGACTAGCGGGGGGGCAACGAGATACGCAGTATTTT.

The rearrangement joins TRBV27 to TRBJ2-7; maybe TRBD2 (5 bases). Germline-derived CDR1 and CDR2 are MNHEY and SMNVEV (reference sequence). The CDR3 is made up of 12 amino acids. Trimming removed 8 bases at V and 0 bases at J, with 8 bases between. The CDR3 DNA sequence: TGTGCCAGCGGTGGAGGCTCCTACGAGCAGTACTTC. This encodes CASGGGSYEQYF.

The V gene is TRBV7-9, the J gene TRBJ2-5; tentatively, D is TRBD1 (5 bases). CDR1 and CDR2 from the germline V gene are SEHNR and FQNEAQ (reference sequence). V shed 6 bases and J shed 5 bases, with 16 bases lying between them. The CDR3 sequence is 14 residues long. CDR3 loop: CASSTQGFGETQYF. CDR3 DNA: TGTGCCAGCAGTACCCAGGGTTTCGGGGAGACCCAGTACTTC.

CDR3: CASSERGGNTF. Written as DNA, the CDR3 is TGTGCCAGCAGTGAAAGGGGGGGGAACACCTTC. This chain connects TRBV6-1 to TRBJ1-2; D may be TRBD1 (6 bases). The CDR3 covers 11 residues. The germline V and J ends were trimmed by 2 bases and 12 bases, with 10 bases remaining between them. Germline V gene sequence: CDR1 MNHNS, CDR2 SASEGT.

The CDR3 DNA reads TGTGCCAGCAGCTTAGGCTATGTTGGACAGCACTACGAGCAGTACTTC. Protein product: CASSLGYVGQHYEQYF. The V gene is TRBV7-8, the J gene TRBJ2-7, with D possibly being TRBD1 (6 bases). The CDR3 sequence is 16 residues long. Germline V gives CDR1 SGHVS, CDR2 FQNEAQ. Between the trimmed V and J ends, which lost 1 base and 3 bases, there was a span of 16 bases.

The table lists this clone with a count of one. The chain uses TRBV30 and TRBJ2-5, with a tentative D call TRBD1 (5 bases). Germline CDR1 reads GTSNPN; CDR2 reads SVGIG (reference sequence). V was clipped by 3 bases and J by 3 bases, with 14 bases between them. The CDR3 runs to 14 residues. The CDR3: CAWRSQGREETQYF. CDR3 DNA: TGTGCCTGGAGATCCCAAGGCAGGGAAGAGACCCAGTACTTC.

V is TRBV13 and J is TRBJ2-4; 7 nucleotides line up with TRBD1. In germline, CDR1 is PRHDT, CDR2 FYEKMQ (reference sequence). This CDR3 spans 18 amino acids. V dropped 0 bases and J dropped 2; count of bases not matched to a gene: 10. The CDR3 nucleotides are TGTGCCAGCAGCTTAGGGGCGACAGGGAGCGGAACCAAAAACATTCAGTACTTC. It codes for CASSLGATGSGTKNIQYF.

In its sample, this clone was seen a few times. The chain couples TRBV19 to TRBJ1-1, with 9 positions matching TRBD1. J was trimmed by 1 base and V by 10 bases; bases with no gene match: 4. The V gene's germline CDR1 is LNHDA and CDR2 SQIVND (reference sequence). This CDR3 comprises 13 residues. The CDR3 DNA follows: TGTGCCACGAGGGACAGGGAGAACACTGAAGCTTTCTTT. It encodes CATRDRENTEAFF.

This chain uses TRBV5-1 with TRBJ2-1; no clear D. CDR3 length: 14 residues. Germline V CDR1 and CDR2: SGHRS, YFSETQ. Trimming cost V 0 bases and J 4 bases, with 8 bases left between them. The CDR3: CASSLAQDYNEQFF. The CDR3 DNA is TGCGCCAGCAGCTTGGCCCAGGATTACAATGAGCAGTTCTTC.

This chain uses TRBV4-1 with TRBJ2-7, with D perhaps TRBD2 (6 bases). V lost 0 bases and J lost 2, with 11 bases in between. CDR1 is MGHRA and CDR2 is YSYEKL in the germline V gene. This CDR3 comprises 15 residues. CDR3 region: CASSQDNAGTYEQYF. The CDR3 DNA is TGCGCCAGCAGCCAAGATAATGCGGGAACCTACGAGCAGTACTTC.

V gene TRBV9 combines with J gene TRBJ2-3; the match to TRBD2 covers 14 bases. Trimming removed 0 bases from V and 4 bases from J; junction bases left unmatched: 4. The CDR3 is 17 residues long. Per the germline V gene, CDR1 is SGDLS and CDR2 is YYNGEE. The CDR3 sequence: CASSVGLAGGLADTQYF. The CDR3 region has the DNA TGTGCCAGCAGCGTAGGACTAGCGGGGGGGCTTGCAGATACGCAGTATTTT. The variable domain in full, completed from reference TRBV9 and TRBJ2-3, reads DSGVTQTPKHLITATGQRVTLRCSPRSGDLSVYWYQQSLDQGLQFLIQYYNGEERAKGNILERFSAQQFPDLHSELNLSSLELGDSALYFCASSVGLAGGLADTQYFGPGTRLTVL.

This clone was detected a few times. The chain employs TRBV6-5 and TRBJ1-2; the D gene is possibly TRBD1 (6 bases). V was trimmed by 2 bases and J by 6 bases, leaving 19 bases between them. CDR1 is MNHEY, CDR2 SVGAGI, per germline. The CDR3 totals 16 residues. The DNA for the CDR3 is TGTGCCAGCAGTTACGGAATGGACAGCCTGGGGGATGGCTACACCTTC. It translates to CASSYGMDSLGDGYTF.

The V and J genes are TRBV4-3 and TRBJ1-5; 10 bases line up with TRBD1. The CDR3 totals 15 residues. CDR1 is LGHNA and CDR2 is YSLEER in the germline V gene. Trimming removed 3 bases from V and 7 bases from J; junction bases left unmatched: 6. CDR3 loop: CASSQETGGGQPQHF. The CDR3 DNA follows: TGCGCCAGCAGCCAGGAGACAGGGGGCGGACAGCCCCAGCATTTT.

In its sample, this clone was seen a few times. This chain uses TRBV6-4 with TRBJ2-7; 9 bases line up with TRBD1. V was pared by 3 bases and J by 6 bases, with 3 bases of the junction left unmatched. Germline lookup yields CDR1 MRHNA and CDR2 SNTAGT. This CDR3 comprises 13 residues. CDR3 region: CASSETGGSEQYF. In DNA, the CDR3 is TGTGCCAGCAGTGAGACAGGGGGGAGCGAGCAGTACTTC.

This clone was detected only a few times. At one end the junction does not follow the germline gene, possibly because of a read error. The sample holds other DNA sequences that translate to the same CDR3. The chain uses TRBV7-7 and TRBJ2-3; the match to TRBD2 covers 13 bases. CDR1 is SSHAT and CDR2 is FNYEAQ in the germline V gene (reference sequence). This CDR3 has 16 residues. CDR3 sequence: CASSPGLAGGTDTQYF. CDR3 nucleotide sequence: TGTGCTAGCAGCCCCGGACTAGCGGGAGGCACAGATACGCAGTATTTT.